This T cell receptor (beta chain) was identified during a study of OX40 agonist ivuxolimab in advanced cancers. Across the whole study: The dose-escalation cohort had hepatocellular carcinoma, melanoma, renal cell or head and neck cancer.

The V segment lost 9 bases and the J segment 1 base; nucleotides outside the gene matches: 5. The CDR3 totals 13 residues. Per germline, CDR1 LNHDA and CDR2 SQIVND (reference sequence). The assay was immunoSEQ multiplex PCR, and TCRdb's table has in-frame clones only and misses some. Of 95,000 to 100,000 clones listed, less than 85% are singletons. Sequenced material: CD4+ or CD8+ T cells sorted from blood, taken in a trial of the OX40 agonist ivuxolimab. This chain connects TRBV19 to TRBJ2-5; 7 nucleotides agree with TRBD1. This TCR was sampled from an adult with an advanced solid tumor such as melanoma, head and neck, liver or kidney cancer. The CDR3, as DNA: TGTGCCAGCTCGACAGGGATCCAAGAGACCCAGTACTTC. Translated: CASSTGIQETQYF.